This T cell receptor (beta chain) was sequenced during a study of blood T cell repertoires in COVID-19. This CDR3 region has 14 residues. CDR1 MNHNS and CDR2 SASEGT come from the germline V gene. Losses at the gene ends were 2 bases for V and 6 bases for J; bases not matched to a gene: 4. The repertoire was sequenced with immunoSEQ multiplex PCR; TCRdb's copy has only in-frame clones and lacks some. The table lists approximately 180,000 clones, around 85% of them singletons, with over 2.5% in the top ten. This receptor was taken from a man between 60 and 75 years old with acute or convalescent COVID-19. Sample: peripheral blood. The chain joins TRBV6-1 to TRBJ2-4, with TRBD2 matching over 7 bases. The DNA of the CDR3 is TGTGCCAGCAGTGAATCGGGGGGACGAAACATTCAGTACTTC. This encodes CASSESGGRNIQYF.